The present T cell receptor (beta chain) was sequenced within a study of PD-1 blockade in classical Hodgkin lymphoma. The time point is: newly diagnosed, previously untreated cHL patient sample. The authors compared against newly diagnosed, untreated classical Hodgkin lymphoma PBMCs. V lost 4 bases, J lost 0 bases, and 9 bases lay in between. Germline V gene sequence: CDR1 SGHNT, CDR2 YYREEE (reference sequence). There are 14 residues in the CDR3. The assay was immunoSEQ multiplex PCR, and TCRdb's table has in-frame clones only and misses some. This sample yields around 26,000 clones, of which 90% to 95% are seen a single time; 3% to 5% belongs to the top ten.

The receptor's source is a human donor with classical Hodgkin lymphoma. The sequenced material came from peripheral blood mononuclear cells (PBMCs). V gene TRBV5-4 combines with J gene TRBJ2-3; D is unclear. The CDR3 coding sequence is TGTGCCAGCAGCCACCCGTCAAGCACAGATACGCAGTATTTT. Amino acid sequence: CASSHPSSTDTQYF.